A selection of T cell receptor beta chains follows, all from one sample in a study of blood T cell repertoires in COVID-19. Profiling relied on immunoSEQ multiplex PCR, and the TCRdb table lists in-frame clones only, not all of them. The table includes roughly 150,000 clones, around 81% detected once. The sample was peripheral blood. Receptor source: a woman older than 75 with COVID-19, enrolled during active disease. Both conserved end residues are part of each CDR3. D genes are given only for firm matches. Not all rows give a size; the values are once, few, many and, for expanded clones, a class.

TRBV28	TRBJ2-1	TRBD2	many	TGTGCCAGCTGCATTCGTACTAGCGGGATATCGGATGAGCAGTTCTTC	CASCIRTSGISDEQFF
TRBV7-9	TRBJ1-1	.	.	TGTGCCAGCAGCTCCGACTATAACACTGAAGCTTTCTTT	CASSSDYNTEAFF
TRBV7-2	TRBJ1-4	.	.	TGTGCCAGCAGCCAGGGGCCTCAGAATGAAAAACTGTTTTTT	CASSQGPQNEKLFF
TRBV20-1	TRBJ2-3	.	.	TGCAGTGCGCAAAGGGAGGTAACGCAGTATTTT	CSAQREVTQYF
TRBV5-1	TRBJ1-4	TRBD1	.	TGCGCCAGCAAACCGGGACAGCCTAATGAAAAACTGTTTTTT	CASKPGQPNEKLFF
TRBV5-8	TRBJ1-6	.	.	TGTGCCAGCAGCTTAGGAGGGAGCTCCTATAATTCACCCCTCCACTTT	CASSLGGSSYNSPLHF
TRBV5-1	TRBJ1-2	TRBD1	.	TGCGCCAGCAGCTTGGGTGGGACAGGGCTCTATGGCTACACCTTC	CASSLGGTGLYGYTF
TRBV5-1	TRBJ2-4	TRBD1	.	TGCGCCAGCACAACCGGGACAGGGGAGAACATTCAGTACTTC	CASTTGTGENIQYF
TRBV5-4	TRBJ1-2	.	.	TGTGCCAGCAGCCTTGACAGCTATGGCTACACCTTC	CASSLDSYGYTF
TRBV19	TRBJ2-3	.	.	TGTGCCAGTAGTTTGACTAGTACAGATACGCAGTATTTT	CASSLTSTDTQYF
TRBV5-1	TRBJ1-1	.	.	TGCGCCAGCAGCTTGGTGGGAGCCCTCGCCACTGAAGCTTTCTTT	CASSLVGALATEAFF
TRBV7-9	TRBJ1-1	.	.	TGTGCCAGCAGCCTACGACCAGGCCCGAACACTGAAGCTTTCTTT	CASSLRPGPNTEAFF
TRBV2	TRBJ2-1	TRBD2	.	TGTGCCAGCAGAATCGCCTGGGAGGGCGATGAGCAGTTCTTC	CASRIAWEGDEQFF
TRBV9	TRBJ1-3	.	.	TGTGCCAGCAGCGTAGAGGGGAGGGGGAACTCTGGAAACACCATATATTTT	CASSVEGRGNSGNTIYF
TRBV7-6	TRBJ2-5	TRBD2	.	TGTGCCAGCAGCCTATTTGGGGACGGGAGGGTAGAGACCCAGTACTTC	CASSLFGDGRVETQYF
TRBV27	TRBJ2-2	TRBD2	.	TGTGCCAGCAGTCCCCACCCGACTAGCGGGCGGAACACCGGGGAGCTGTTTTTT	CASSPHPTSGRNTGELFF
TRBV18	TRBJ2-1	TRBD1	.	TGTGCCAGCTCACCACGCGACGACAGGGGGATCAATGAGCAGTTCTTC	CASSPRDDRGINEQFF
TRBV6-5	TRBJ2-7	TRBD2	.	TGTGCCAGCAGTTACTCTGCGGGAGGGGGCGAGCAGTACTTC	CASSYSAGGGEQYF
TRBV5-3	TRBJ2-7	.	.	TGTGCCAGAAGCTTGGCGGAGGGTAGGTACTTC	CARSLAEGRYF
TRBV4-1	TRBJ1-3	TRBD1	.	TGCGCCAGCAGCCTCACCGTGACAGGGGATATTGGAAACACCATATATTTT	CASSLTVTGDIGNTIYF
TRBV15	TRBJ1-5	.	.	TGTGCCACCAACAGCCCGAATCAGCCCCAGCATTTT	CATNSPNQPQHF
TRBV2	TRBJ1-4	TRBD1	.	TGTGCCAGCAGGATACAGGGGGCGAGGACTAATGAAAAACTGTTTTTT	CASRIQGARTNEKLFF
TRBV6-5	TRBJ1-3	.	once	TGTGCCAGCAGTTCCAGGACACGAGTCTCTGGAAACACCATATATTTT	CASSSRTRVSGNTIYF
TRBV18	TRBJ1-1	.	.	TGTGCCAGCTCACCACAGGGGGAGAACACTGAAGCTTTCTTT	CASSPQGENTEAFF
TRBV15	TRBJ2-7	.	once	TGTGCCACCAGCAGAGAGGCAGGGATTTACGAGCAGTACTTC	CATSREAGIYEQYF
TRBV6-5	TRBJ1-5	.	.	TGTGCCAGCAGTAAACAGGGTCACCAGCCCCAGCATTTT	CASSKQGHQPQHF
TRBV3-1/TRBV3-2	TRBJ2-5	.	.	TGTGCCAGCAGCCACCCCCGGGGGACCCAGTACTTC	CASSHPRGTQYF
TRBV5-1	TRBJ2-1	.	.	TGCGCCAGCAGCCCAGACCCCGAGTTCCGGGAGTTCTTC	CASSPDPEFREFF
TRBV6-1	TRBJ2-7	.	.	TGTGCCAGCAGTGAGGGCCCGTCGTGGAAGGCGTTCTACGAGCAGTACTTC	CASSEGPSWKAFYEQYF
TRBV5-4	TRBJ2-7	TRBD2	.	TGTGCCAGCAGCCCAGCGGGAGGGCCGGGGAACGAGCAGTACTTC	CASSPAGGPGNEQYF
TRBV7-3	TRBJ2-7	.	once	TGTGCCAGCGGCCCAGGGTCCTACGAGCAGTACTTC	CASGPGSYEQYF
TRBV7-2	TRBJ1-2	.	.	TGTGCCAGCAGCCCACAAGGGGTGGGTGGCTACACCTTC	CASSPQGVGGYTF
TRBV5-1	TRBJ2-3	.	.	TGCGCCAGCAGATCATGGGGCGGGATTGGAGATACGCAGTATTTT	CASRSWGGIGDTQYF
TRBV3-1/TRBV3-2	TRBJ2-7	.	.	TGTGCCAGCAGCCGGGAGCGGACCAGCTCCTACGAGCAGTACTTC	CASSRERTSSYEQYF
TRBV27	TRBJ2-7	.	.	TGTGCCAGCAGTTCAACAGGGTACTACGAGCAGTACTTC	CASSSTGYYEQYF
TRBV6-5	TRBJ1-2	TRBD1	.	TGTGCCAGCAGGCCCAGACAGGGTCCCAGCTATGGCTACACCTTC	CASRPRQGPSYGYTF
TRBV28	TRBJ1-5	.	.	TGTGCCAGCAGACTACACACGGGGAATCAGCCCCAGCATTTT	CASRLHTGNQPQHF
TRBV7-9	TRBJ1-4	.	.	TGTGCCAGCAGCGTAGAGCTGAACTTGCATGAAAAACTGTTTTTT	CASSVELNLHEKLFF
TRBV18	TRBJ2-1	TRBD2	.	TGTGCCAGCTCAGCCACTAGCGGGGCACCCTACAATGAGCAGTTCTTC	CASSATSGAPYNEQFF
TRBV7-2	TRBJ1-2	.	.	TGTGCCAGCAGCTTAGAGGGACTGATCTATGGCTACACCTTC	CASSLEGLIYGYTF
TRBV6-5	TRBJ1-2	.	.	TGTGCCAGCACCCGCCTAGGCTATGGCTACACCTTC	CASTRLGYGYTF
TRBV7-2	TRBJ1-4	.	.	TGTGCCAGCAGCCCACAGCTGCACCCTAATGAAAAACTGTTTTTT	CASSPQLHPNEKLFF
TRBV5-1	TRBJ2-1	TRBD2	.	TGCGCCAGCAGCTTGGGACTAGCGGGAGGGCCCCATGAGCAGTTCTTC	CASSLGLAGGPHEQFF
TRBV6-5	TRBJ2-7	TRBD1	.	TGTGCCAGCAGTCAGGCCAGGGGGCAACTCGAGCAGTACTTC	CASSQARGQLEQYF
TRBV11-2	TRBJ2-5	.	.	TGTGCCAGCAGCTGGTCGGACCAAGAGACCCAGTACTTC	CASSWSDQETQYF
TRBV2	TRBJ1-3	.	.	TGTGCCAGCAGTCACCATCCAGGGGTTTCTGGAAACACCATATATTTT	CASSHHPGVSGNTIYF